What follows describes a single T cell receptor (gamma chain). TCRdb re-processed the multiplex PCR reads via CATT. The table has around 5,000 gamma-chain clones, around 3.7% seen once. This specimen belongs to a study of γδ T cells in repeated Plasmodium falciparum infection. Vgamma9/Vdelta2+ and Vdelta2-negative gammadelta T cells were flow-sorted from PBMC for bulk sequencing. V dropped 3 bases and J dropped 7; count of bases not matched to a gene: 9. The germline V gene encodes CDR1 GITISATS and CDR2 ISYDGTV (reference sequence). The CDR3 covers 17 residues. The rearrangement links TRGV9 to TRGJP. The J gene was not available in TCRdb and was assigned here by matching the DNA to germline segments. The specimen was gamma-delta T cells from blood. The receptor comes from a pool of human donors (malaria-infected and uninfected, not separated). CDR3 in DNA: TGTGCCTTGTGGGAGACCACTGAGGAGTTGGGCAAAAAAATCAAGGTATTT. Protein product: CALWETTEELGKKIKVF.